Below are 2 T cell receptor beta chains sequenced from a single sample in a study of a mutant IDH1 vaccine in newly diagnosed glioma. Sequencing used immunoSEQ multiplex PCR; TCRdb keeps in-frame clones, though not all of them. The table includes about 68,000 clones, 75% to 85% detected once. Time point meaning: baseline, week 1 (first vaccination visit). Specified treatment: pre-vaccination baseline after standard-of-care therapy. Sample: PBMCs, taken from a glioma patient treated with radiotherapy, temozolomide or both. All receptors come from a man aged 50 to 60 with glioma.

To note about this clone: At one end, the junction sequence differs from germline, possibly due to a read error. This chain joins TRBV28 and TRBJ2-7, with D unclear. Looked up from germline, CDR1 is MDHEN and CDR2 is SYDVKM. This CDR3 spans 14 amino acids. Written as DNA, the CDR3 is TGTGCCAGCAGTCCCATACTGGGTTCCTATGAGCAGTACTTC. This sequence encodes CASSPILGSYEQYF.

CDR3 sequence (DNA): TGTGCCAGCAGCCACGCCCGGAGGGGGGACGAGCAGTACTTC. It specifies CASSHARRGDEQYF. V usage is TRBV4-2 and J usage is TRBJ2-7; D is possibly TRBD1 or TRBD2 (6 bases each). CDR3 length: 14 residues. The V end lost 3 bases, the J end lost 5 bases, and 14 bases lay between the germline ends. Germline V gene data show CDR1 as LGHNA and CDR2 as YNFKEQ.